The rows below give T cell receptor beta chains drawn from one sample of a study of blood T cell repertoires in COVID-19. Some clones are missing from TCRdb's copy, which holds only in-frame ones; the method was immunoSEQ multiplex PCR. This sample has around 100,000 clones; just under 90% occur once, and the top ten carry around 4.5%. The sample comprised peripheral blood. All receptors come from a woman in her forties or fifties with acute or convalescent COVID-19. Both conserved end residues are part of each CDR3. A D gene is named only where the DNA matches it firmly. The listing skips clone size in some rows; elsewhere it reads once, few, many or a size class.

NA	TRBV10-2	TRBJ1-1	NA	CASSDQMNTEAFF	TGCGCCAGCAGTGACCAGATGAACACTGAAGCTTTCTTT
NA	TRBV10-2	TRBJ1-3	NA	CASSVSGNTIYF	TGCGCCAGCAGTGTATCTGGAAACACCATATATTTT
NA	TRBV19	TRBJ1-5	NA	CASRREDYSNQPQHF	TGTGCCAGTAGACGGGAGGACTATAGCAATCAGCCCCAGCATTTT
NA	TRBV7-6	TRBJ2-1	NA	CASSATEPSYNEQFF	TGTGCCAGCAGTGCGACAGAACCCTCCTACAATGAGCAGTTCTTC
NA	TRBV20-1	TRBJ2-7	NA	CSARDPYEQYF	TGCAGTGCTAGAGATCCTTACGAGCAGTACTTC
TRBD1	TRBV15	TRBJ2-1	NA	CATSRDPTGVYEQFF	TGTGCCACCAGCAGAGACCCTACAGGGGTGTATGAGCAGTTCTTC
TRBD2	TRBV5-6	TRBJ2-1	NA	CASSSGLAGGNEQFF	TGTGCCAGCAGCTCCGGACTAGCGGGAGGCAATGAGCAGTTCTTC
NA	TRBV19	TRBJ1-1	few	CASSIVGVNTEAFF	TGTGCCAGTAGTATAGTTGGAGTGAACACTGAAGCTTTCTTT
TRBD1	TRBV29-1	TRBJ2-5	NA	CSVVLEWDRGETQYF	TGCAGCGTTGTTTTAGAGTGGGACAGGGGGGAGACCCAGTACTTC
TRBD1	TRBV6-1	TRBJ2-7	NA	CASSDRQGGNEQYF	TGTGCCAGCAGTGACCGACAGGGTGGTAACGAGCAGTACTTC
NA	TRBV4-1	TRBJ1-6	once	CASSQVGAYNSPLHF	TGCGCCAGCAGCCAAGTGGGCGCCTATAATTCACCCCTCCACTTT
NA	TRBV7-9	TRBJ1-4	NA	CASSLAAAEKLFF	TGTGCCAGCAGCTTAGCGGCGGCAGAAAAACTGTTTTTT
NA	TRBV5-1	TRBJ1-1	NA	CASSLGQGPGTEAFF	TGCGCCAGCAGCTTGGGCCAGGGGCCGGGGACTGAAGCTTTCTTT
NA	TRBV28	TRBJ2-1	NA	CASSLLGNEQFF	TGTGCCAGCAGCCTCCTAGGCAATGAGCAGTTCTTC
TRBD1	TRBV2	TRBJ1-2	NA	CASRELPGQGNGYTF	TGTGCCAGCAGAGAACTACCGGGACAGGGAAATGGCTACACCTTC
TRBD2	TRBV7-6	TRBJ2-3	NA	CASSFGLAGTTDTQYF	TGTGCCAGCAGCTTTGGACTAGCGGGGACCACAGATACGCAGTATTTT
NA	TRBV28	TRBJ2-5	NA	CASSPEAQETQYF	TGTGCCAGCAGCCCTGAGGCGCAAGAGACCCAGTACTTC
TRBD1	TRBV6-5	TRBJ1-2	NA	CASSPGTANYGYTF	TGTGCCAGCAGTCCGGGGACAGCTAACTATGGCTACACCTTC
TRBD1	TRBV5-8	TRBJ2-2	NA	CASSLGDRPSTGELFF	TGTGCCAGCAGCTTGGGGGACAGGCCATCCACCGGGGAGCTGTTTTTT
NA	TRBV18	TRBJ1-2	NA	CASSPMDSRSFLYGYTF	TGTGCCAGCTCACCTATGGACAGCCGTTCCTTCCTCTATGGCTACACCTTC
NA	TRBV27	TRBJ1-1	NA	CASSFFLTETEAFF	TGTGCCAGCAGTTTCTTCCTGACAGAGACTGAAGCTTTCTTT
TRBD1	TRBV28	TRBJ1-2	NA	CASSLSGTGVGGYTF	TGTGCCAGCAGTTTGTCCGGGACAGGGGTGGGCGGCTACACCTTC